This T cell receptor (beta chain) was identified during a study of human T cells and chemical hapten exposure (dated by TCRdb to the early 2020s). In terms of the full investigation: For sensitization, 2% DPC in acetone was applied to an approximately 2 cm by approximately 2 cm area of upper inner arm skin. Throughout the approximately 24-week study period, patients were also given weekly therapeutic DPC doses on the scalp. Patch testing was performed on the upper back with Finn chambers containing 0.01% DPC, and the patch tests were scored after 6 days according to International Contact Dermatitis Research Group standards. Most of the patients in the cohort were female, and the cohort covered alopecia areata with under or over 50% scalp involvement, alopecia totalis and alopecia universalis. Libraries were pooled for sequencing, and per-sample TCR yields varied mainly because of small differences in library volumes within the pool. This study followed changes in the peripheral blood TCR repertoire in vivo during primary and secondary sensitization of alopecia patients to the hapten diphenylcyclopropenone (DPC). Blood samples were taken from patients before sensitization (week 0) and then at 2, 6 and about 24 weeks after DPC sensitization. Blood for TCR sequencing was provided by twenty-nine alopecia patients at one to four time points (pre-sensitization, 2, 6 and 24 weeks). The investigation overall reported the following: Expanded TCRs formed significantly more large CDR3 similarity clusters than pre-sensitization or healthy control sets, consistent with antigen-driven responses. All patients had alopecia, a presumed autoimmune disease, so their immune response might differ from that of healthy individuals. Patch test score correlated positively with the number of PT1 expanded TCRs, reaching significance at thresholds 8, 16 and 32 but not at 4. DPC sensitization did not change how many TCRs were above 1 in 1000 frequency, and no evidence was found of alterations in global repertoire structure. After repeated subsampling, the strength of the expansion versus patch-test correlation and the threshold at which it became significant changed.

For this clonotype: Its cognate antigen has yet to be identified. No base-level quality is on record; no much larger clone is a single base apart.

The CDR3 contains 16 residues, cysteine and phenylalanine counted. Only CDR3 DNA remains: 48 bases, in frame from the first base. The germline V gene gives CDR1 as SGHRS and CDR2 as YFSETQ. Trimming accounts for 0 bases at V and 8 bases at J, while the number of junction bases matched to no gene is 9. Reading the label with the study, this specimen's time point is: patch test 2, 6 weeks after DPC sensitization. The sample's treatment or condition label, in plain terms: therapeutic diphenylcyclopropenone sensitization with weekly scalp DPC. Blood at each patch-test visit was drawn before the patch test was applied. To be eligible, patients had to be aged 18 to 70, diagnosed with alopecia and judged suitable for DPC therapy, while pregnant patients were excluded. Total RNA was extracted from unfractionated whole blood that had been collected in Tempus Blood RNA tubes. The library was prepared using RACE. Instrument used: NextSeq 500. During library preparation, unique molecular identifiers were attached to individual cDNA molecules so that TCRs could be counted quantitatively and reproducibly. From each blood RNA sample, both TCR alpha and TCR beta chains were sequenced. The source study handled its data this way. Samples had a median of about 96,000 TCRs, with a range from about 23,224 to 750,000. V, J and CDR3 annotation of the TCR reads was performed with the Decombinator software suite. For the PS versus PT1 abundance plots, all samples were subsampled to the same number of TCRs (28,000). Expanded TCRs were defined as absent before sensitization and observed at least eight times at the 2-week time point. Using fastp at Q25 and MiXCR, TCRdb reprocessed the public reads and kept productive beta chains. CDR3 protein duplicates are merged, each entry listing the most common genes and DNA. The V and J calls shown here were made by TCRdb, not taken from the authors' results. This sample has about 80,000 distinct CDR3 sequences in its table, and roughly 10% of those were observed once. The biggest ten clones account for about 2.3% of the sample.

This clonotype was obtained from a woman aged 25-40 years with alopecia areata. Some clones in this sample may be carry-over from other donors' samples. The V gene is TRBV5-1 and the J gene is TRBJ1-2, with 11 middle bases fitting TRBD1. The sequences come from whole blood, collected in connection with sensitization to the hapten diphenylcyclopropenone (DPC). The CDR3 corresponds to CASSLEAPDRGQGYTF. In nucleotide form, the sequence is TGCGCCAGCAGCTTGGAGGCCCCGGACAGGGGGCAAGGCTACACCTTC.